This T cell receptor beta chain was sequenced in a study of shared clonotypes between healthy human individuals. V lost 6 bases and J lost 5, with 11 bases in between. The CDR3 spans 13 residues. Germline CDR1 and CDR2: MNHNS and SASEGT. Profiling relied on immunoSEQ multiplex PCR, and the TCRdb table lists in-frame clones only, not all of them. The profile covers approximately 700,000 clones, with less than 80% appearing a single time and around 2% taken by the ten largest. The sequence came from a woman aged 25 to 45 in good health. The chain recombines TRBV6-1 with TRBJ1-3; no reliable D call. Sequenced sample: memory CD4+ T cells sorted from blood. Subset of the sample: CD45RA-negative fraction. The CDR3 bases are TGTGCCAGCAGGGCCGGGCCGAGAAACACCATATATTTT. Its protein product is CASRAGPRNTIYF.